One TCR beta chain is described in this entry. Its cognate antigen is unknown. Trimming took off 1 base at V and 1 base at J, with 12 bases between the two ends. The CDR3 loop spans 16 amino acids. Germline CDR1 LGHNA, CDR2 YNFKEQ. TCR beta sequencing covered blood CD8+ and CD4+ T cells. The data stem from a study of CD8 T cells in Susac syndrome. Random hexamers were used to reverse transcribe about 0.5 to 1 ug of RNA. With immunoSEQ multiplex PCR, TCR beta CDR3 was amplified across 54 Vbeta and 13 Jbeta. One entry per CDR3 protein results from TCRdb running MiXCR on the immunoSEQ multiplex PCR reads. Among approximately 120,000 distinct CDR3 sequences listed, around 94% were seen once. The study, taken as a whole, reports: As the study acknowledged, the number of individuals in its TCR sequencing and HLA analysis was relatively small.

The sequenced material came from CD4+ T cells from PBMCs. V and J are TRBV4-2 and TRBJ2-3, with D possibly being TRBD2 (6 bases). This receptor was taken from a human donor in good health. CDR3 DNA sequence: TGTGCCAGCAGCCAAGGGGGTAGCGGCCGCACAGATACGCAGTATTTT. This sequence encodes CASSQGGSGRTDTQYF.